This TCR beta chain was identified in a study of blood T cell repertoires in COVID-19 (TCRdb year 2020). With regard to the full study: Collaborator samples came from the United States, Italy and Spain and covered acute and convalescent phases of COVID-19. The material from the prospective study consisted of cDNA or gDNA derived from T cells, B-cell-depleted T cells, or PBMCs. The dataset comprised deeply sampled blood TCRbeta repertoires from subjects exposed to, actively infected with, or recovered from COVID-19. The repertoires were released in a freely available public database meant as a resource for research on the immune response to SARS-CoV-2. The samples were drawn from two sources: the first 160 participants of the ongoing ImmuneRACE study, and 1,254 subjects contributed by 6 global collaborators. Sample metadata almost always included a de-identified subject ID, COVID-19 status, age in years and sex. Where available, HLA class I and class II types were obtained from metadata supplied by the sample provider rather than from assay-based typing.

Another Seattle source contributed samples from volunteer blood donors who had recovered from COVID-19. Collaborating institutions collected whole blood in K2EDTA tubes following their own protocols. For TCRbeta analysis, collaborators shipped samples in one of three forms: frozen whole blood, isolated PBMCs, or DNA extracted from either of those sample types. The CDR3, cysteine through phenylalanine, is 16 amino acids long. Of the read, only the CDR3 DNA is kept; its 48 bases are in frame from base 1. Trimming removed 2 bases from V and 3 bases from J; the gene matches leave 9 bases unexplained. Taken from the germline V gene (reference sequence), the CDR1 and CDR2 loops are LGHDT and YNNKEL. TCRbeta CDR3 regions were amplified from genomic DNA using the immunoSEQ Assay, a bias-controlled multiplex PCR. The published analysis was carried out like this. Nucleated cell counts per sample were estimated from amplification of reference gene primers within the assay. Sequence reads were collapsed and filtered to measure the absolute abundance of every unique TCRbeta CDR3 rearrangement. For each sample, productive Simpson clonality was calculated as the square root of Simpson's diversity index over productive rearrangements. TCRdb carries this immuneACCESS record with in-frame sequences only. Its versions omit some clonotypes, under half of them owing to an unresolved V gene in the studies checked, with the rest unexplained. D and trimming come from the DNA, and the V and J calls and clone size come from that table. This sample is represented by 250,000 to 300,000 clones; around four fifths of them were singletons. The ten largest make up around 4.5% of the sample.

Study-level results and caveats: How much clinical and demographic metadata was included differed by source and by participant, and the metadata was provided uncurated.

On this clone itself: Its cognate antigen has yet to be identified. Qualities for individual bases were not recorded, and no much larger clone is one base off.

Rearrangement joined TRBV3-1 (or the pseudogene TRBV3-2) to TRBJ2-7, and TRBD2 matches 8 of the central bases. Sequencing used peripheral blood. This receptor was taken from a man aged 60-69 years who had recovered from COVID-19. In nucleotide form, the sequence is TGTGCCAGCAGCCAACCTAGCGGGTTAGGTCTCTACGAGCAGTACTTC. The resulting protein is CASSQPSGLGLYEQYF.